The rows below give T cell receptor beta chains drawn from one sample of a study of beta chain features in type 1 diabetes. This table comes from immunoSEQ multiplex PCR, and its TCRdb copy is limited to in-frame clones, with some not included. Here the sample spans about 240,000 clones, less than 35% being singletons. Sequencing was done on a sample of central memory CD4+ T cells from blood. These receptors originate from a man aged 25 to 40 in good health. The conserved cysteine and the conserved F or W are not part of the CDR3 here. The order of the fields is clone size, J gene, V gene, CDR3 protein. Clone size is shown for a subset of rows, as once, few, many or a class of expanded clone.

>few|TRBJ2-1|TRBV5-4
ASSLVGTGDYNEQF
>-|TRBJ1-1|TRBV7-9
ASSREMNTEAF
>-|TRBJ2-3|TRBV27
ASSLTQTLRTDTQY
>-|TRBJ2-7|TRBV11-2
ASSEGYAEQY
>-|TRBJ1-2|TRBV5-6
ASSPGQTNYGYT
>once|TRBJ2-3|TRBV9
ASSRSGGATDTQY
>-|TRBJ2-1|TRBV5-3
ARSSFRSKNEQF
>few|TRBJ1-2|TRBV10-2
ASSGDSIIGGYT
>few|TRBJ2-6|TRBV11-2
ASRRMTTSSGANVLT
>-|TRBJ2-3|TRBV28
ASSLNGRAVDTQY
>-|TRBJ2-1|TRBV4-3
ASSHLAGGVNEQF
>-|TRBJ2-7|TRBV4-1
ASSPGPSFEQY
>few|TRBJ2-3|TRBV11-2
ASSFTGTKTDTQY
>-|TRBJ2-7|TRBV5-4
ASSLDRGHEQY
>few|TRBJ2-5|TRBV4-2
ASSPVGRGEQETQY
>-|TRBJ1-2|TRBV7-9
ASSTQVRALGYT
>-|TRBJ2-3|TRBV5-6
ASSLDRAATQY
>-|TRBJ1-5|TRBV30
AWSQQGASNQPQH
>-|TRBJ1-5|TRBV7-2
ASSSSTLQPQH
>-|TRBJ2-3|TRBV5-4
ASSLGQGATDTQY
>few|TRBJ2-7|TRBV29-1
SVVQGTYEQY
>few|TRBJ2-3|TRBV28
ASSSAGGTDTQY
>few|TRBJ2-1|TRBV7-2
ASSLVPRELNEQF
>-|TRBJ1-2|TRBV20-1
SSSQNYGYT
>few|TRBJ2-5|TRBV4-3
ASSPTTQETQY
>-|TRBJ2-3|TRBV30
AWSPGRTAGDTQY
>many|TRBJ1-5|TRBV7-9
ASSQDDQPQH
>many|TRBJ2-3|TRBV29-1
SVGLATDTQY
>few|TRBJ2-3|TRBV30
AWSGGLRDTQY
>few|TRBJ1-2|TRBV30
AWGPGGANYGYT
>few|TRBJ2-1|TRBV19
ASNDYLSYNEQF
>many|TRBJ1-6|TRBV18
ASSPLGQGYSPLH
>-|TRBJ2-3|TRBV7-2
ASSRTLAARTDTQY
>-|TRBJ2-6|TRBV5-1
ASSWTGTGTSGANVLT
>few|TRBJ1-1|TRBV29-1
SVKTSMNTEAF
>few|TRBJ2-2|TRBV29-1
SAAGGSGTGELF
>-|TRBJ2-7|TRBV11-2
ASSLGAGAEQY
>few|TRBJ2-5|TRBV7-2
ASSLVGGAPQETQY
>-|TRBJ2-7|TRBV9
ASSVATSSYEQY
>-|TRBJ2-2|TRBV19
ASTHANTGELF
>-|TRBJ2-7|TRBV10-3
AISEALGQGYEQY
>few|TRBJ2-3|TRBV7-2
ANSLIGRQTSTDTQY
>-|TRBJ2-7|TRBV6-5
ASSGGRDRPYEQY
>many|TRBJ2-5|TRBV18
ASSPGLAGEEY
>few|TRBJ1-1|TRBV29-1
SGRGGSTEAF
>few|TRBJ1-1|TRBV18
ASSPTPVNTEAF
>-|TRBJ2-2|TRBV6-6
ASRIAEGFGELF
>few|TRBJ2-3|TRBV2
ASSETDTQY
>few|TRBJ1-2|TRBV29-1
SVAETGIAGYT
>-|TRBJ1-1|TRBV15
ATSRDSAGVTEAF
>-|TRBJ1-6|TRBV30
AWSPRSYNSPLH
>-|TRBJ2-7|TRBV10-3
AISVSSSYEQY
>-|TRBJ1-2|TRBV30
AWSVDRGYRSGYT
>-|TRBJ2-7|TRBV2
ASRTGGNSIYEQY
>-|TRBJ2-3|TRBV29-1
SVAKGGTSTDTQY
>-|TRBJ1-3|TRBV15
ATMGAAKGNTIY
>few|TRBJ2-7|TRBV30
AWSGAVYEQY
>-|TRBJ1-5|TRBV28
ASSSRTGIDQPQH